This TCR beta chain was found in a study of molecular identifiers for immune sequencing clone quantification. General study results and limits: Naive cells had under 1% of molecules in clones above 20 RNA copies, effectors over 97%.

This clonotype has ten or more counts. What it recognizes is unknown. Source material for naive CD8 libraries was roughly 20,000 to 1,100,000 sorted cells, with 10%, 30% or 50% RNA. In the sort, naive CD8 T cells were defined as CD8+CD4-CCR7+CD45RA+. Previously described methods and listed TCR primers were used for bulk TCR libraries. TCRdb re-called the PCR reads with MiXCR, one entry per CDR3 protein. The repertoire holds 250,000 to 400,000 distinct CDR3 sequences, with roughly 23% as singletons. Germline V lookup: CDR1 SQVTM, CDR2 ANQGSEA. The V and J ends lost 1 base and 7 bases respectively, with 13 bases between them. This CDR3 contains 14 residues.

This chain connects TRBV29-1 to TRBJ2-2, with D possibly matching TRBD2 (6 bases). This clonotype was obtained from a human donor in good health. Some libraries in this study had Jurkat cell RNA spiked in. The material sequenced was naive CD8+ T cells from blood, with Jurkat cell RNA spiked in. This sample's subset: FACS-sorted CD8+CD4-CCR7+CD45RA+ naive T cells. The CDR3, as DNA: TGCAGCGTTGAAGGACCGGGAGCGGACGGGGAGCTGTTTTTT. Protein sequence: CSVEGPGADGELFF.